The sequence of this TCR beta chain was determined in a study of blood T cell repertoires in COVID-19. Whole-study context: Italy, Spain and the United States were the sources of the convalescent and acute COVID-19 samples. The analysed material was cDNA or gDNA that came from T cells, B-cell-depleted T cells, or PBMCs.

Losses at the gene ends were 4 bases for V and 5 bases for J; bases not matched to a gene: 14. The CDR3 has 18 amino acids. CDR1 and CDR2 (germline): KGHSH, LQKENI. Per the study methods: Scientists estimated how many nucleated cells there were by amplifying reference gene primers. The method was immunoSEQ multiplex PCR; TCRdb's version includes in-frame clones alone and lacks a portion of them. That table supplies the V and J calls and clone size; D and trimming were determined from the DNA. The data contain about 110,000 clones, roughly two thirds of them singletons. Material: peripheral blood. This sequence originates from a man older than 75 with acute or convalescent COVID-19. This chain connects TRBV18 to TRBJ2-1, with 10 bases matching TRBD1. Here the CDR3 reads CASSHRLRGDRGNNEQFF. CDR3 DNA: TGTGCCAGCTCACACCGCCTTCGCGGGGACAGGGGCAACAATGAGCAGTTCTTC.